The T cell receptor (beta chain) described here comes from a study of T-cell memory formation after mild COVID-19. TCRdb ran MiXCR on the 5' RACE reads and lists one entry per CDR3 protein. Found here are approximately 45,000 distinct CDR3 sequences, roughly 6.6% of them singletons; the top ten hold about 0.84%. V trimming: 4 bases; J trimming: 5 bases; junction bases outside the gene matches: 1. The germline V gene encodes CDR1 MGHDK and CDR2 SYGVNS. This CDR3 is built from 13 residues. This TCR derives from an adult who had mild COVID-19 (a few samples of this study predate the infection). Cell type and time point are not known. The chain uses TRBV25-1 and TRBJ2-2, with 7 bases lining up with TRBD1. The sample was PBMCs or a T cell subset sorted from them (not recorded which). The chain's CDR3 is CASSARGTGELFF. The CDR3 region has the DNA TGTGCCAGCAGTGCCAGGGGGACCGGGGAGCTGTTTTTT.